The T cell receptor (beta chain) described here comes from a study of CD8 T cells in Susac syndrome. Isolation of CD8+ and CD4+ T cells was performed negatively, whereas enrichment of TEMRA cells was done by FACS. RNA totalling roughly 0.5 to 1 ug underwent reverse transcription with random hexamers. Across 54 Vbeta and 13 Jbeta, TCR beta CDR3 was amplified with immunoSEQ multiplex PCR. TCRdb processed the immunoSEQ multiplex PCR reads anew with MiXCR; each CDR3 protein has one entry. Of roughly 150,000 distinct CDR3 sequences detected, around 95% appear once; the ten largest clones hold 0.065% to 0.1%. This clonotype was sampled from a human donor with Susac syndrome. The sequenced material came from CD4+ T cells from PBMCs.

CDR3 coding DNA: TGTGCCAGCAGCAGTATGGGGGAGCAGTACTTC. Amino acid sequence: CASSSMGEQYF. The rearrangement joins TRBV3-1 to TRBJ2-7; no clear D. Germline-derived CDR1 and CDR2 are LGHDT and YNNKEL (reference sequence). This CDR3 has 11 amino acids. Trimming removed 5 bases at V and 7 bases at J, with 9 bases between.